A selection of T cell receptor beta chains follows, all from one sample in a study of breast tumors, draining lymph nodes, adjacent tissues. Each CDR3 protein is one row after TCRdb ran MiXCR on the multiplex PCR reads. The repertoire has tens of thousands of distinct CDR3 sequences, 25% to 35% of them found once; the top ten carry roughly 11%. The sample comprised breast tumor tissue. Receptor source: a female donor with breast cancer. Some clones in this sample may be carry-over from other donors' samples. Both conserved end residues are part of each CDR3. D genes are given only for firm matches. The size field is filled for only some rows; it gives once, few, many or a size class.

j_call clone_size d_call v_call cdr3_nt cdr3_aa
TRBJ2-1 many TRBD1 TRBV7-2 TGTGCCAGCAGCTTAACGGGACAGGGTATCTACAATGAGCAGTTCTTC CASSLTGQGIYNEQFF
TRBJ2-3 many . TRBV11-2 TGTGCCAGCAGCTTAGGGAGCAGAACCACAGATACGCAGTATTTT CASSLGSRTTDTQYF
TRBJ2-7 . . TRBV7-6 TGTGCCAGCAGCTTAGTAGCTGACGGAGGAGACGAGCAGTACTTC CASSLVADGGDEQYF
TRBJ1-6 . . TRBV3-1 TGTGCCAGCAGCCCGAGCGGTAATTCACCCCTCCACTTT CASSPSGNSPLHF
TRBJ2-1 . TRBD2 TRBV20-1 TGCAGTGCCTATCAGACTAGCGGGAGGGGCAATGAGCAGTTCTTC CSAYQTSGRGNEQFF
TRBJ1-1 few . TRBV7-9 TGTGCCAGCAGCCCCCATAGCTACGAAACTGAAGCTTTCTTT CASSPHSYETEAFF
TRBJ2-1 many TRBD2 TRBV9 TGTGCCAGCAGCGTAGTAATCAGCGGGAGTAGGTATGAGCAGTTCTTC CASSVVISGSRYEQFF
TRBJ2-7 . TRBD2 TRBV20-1 TGCAGTGCTAAGACTAGCGGGACCTACGAGCAGTACTTC CSAKTSGTYEQYF
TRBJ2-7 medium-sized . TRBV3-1 TGTGCCAGCAGCCACTACCACGAGCAGTACTTC CASSHYHEQYF
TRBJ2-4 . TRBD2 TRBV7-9 TGTGCCAGCAGACTAGCGGGAGGGAGAGAAAACATTCAGTACTTC CASRLAGGRENIQYF
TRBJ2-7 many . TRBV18 TGTGCCAGCTCACTCCAAGGGTCCTCCTACGAGCAGTACTTC CASSLQGSSYEQYF
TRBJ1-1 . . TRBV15 TGTGCCACCAGCAGAATCTTTCGGGGAGGAGGAACTGAAGCTTTCTTT CATSRIFRGGGTEAFF
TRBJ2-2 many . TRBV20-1 TGCAGTGCTAGAGAACAGCGAGCGGCCGGGGAGCTGTTTTTT CSAREQRAAGELFF
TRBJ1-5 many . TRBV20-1 TGCAGTGCTCCAGAGACAGACCCAAATCAGCCCCAGCATTTT CSAPETDPNQPQHF
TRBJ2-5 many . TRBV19 TGTGCCAGTAGTATAGTCGCCAGGGCAGAGACCCAGTACTTC CASSIVARAETQYF
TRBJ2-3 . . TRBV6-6 TGTGCCAGCAGTACAGGGTCCGATACGCAGTATTTT CASSTGSDTQYF
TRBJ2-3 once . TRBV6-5 TGTGCCAGCAGTTCCTTTCTTATTTCTAGCGATCAAGGAGATACGCAGTATTTT CASSSFLISSDQGDTQYF
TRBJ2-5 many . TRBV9 TGTGCCAGCAGCGTAGCTACGGCCTCGGGAACCCAGTACTTC CASSVATASGTQYF
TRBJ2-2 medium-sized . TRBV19 TGTGCCAGCGCACCAACCGCGGTGAACACCGGGGAGCTGTTTTTT CASAPTAVNTGELFF
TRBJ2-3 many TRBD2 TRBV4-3 TGCGCCAGCAGCCAAGTAGCGGGAGGGCCCCATACGCAGTATTTT CASSQVAGGPHTQYF
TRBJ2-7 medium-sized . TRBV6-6 TGTGCCAGCAGTTACGGAAGTGTGGGGGATGTTTCCACCTACGAGCAGTACTTC CASSYGSVGDVSTYEQYF
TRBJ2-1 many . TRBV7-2 TGTGCCAGCAGCCGGACGGACTTGCATCGGGAGAGGGTGCAGTTCTTC CASSRTDLHRERVQFF
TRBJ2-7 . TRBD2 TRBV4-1 TGCGCCAGCAGCCAAGGGGCAGCGGGAGGCCAATACGAGCAGTACTTC CASSQGAAGGQYEQYF
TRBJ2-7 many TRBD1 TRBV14 TGTGCCAGCAGCCAAACGGGACAGGGATCCTACGAGCAGTACTTC CASSQTGQGSYEQYF
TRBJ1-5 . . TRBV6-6 TGTGCCAGCAGTTACCCCACAGGGCTAAGAAATCAGCCCCAGCATTTT CASSYPTGLRNQPQHF
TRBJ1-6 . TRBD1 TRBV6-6 TGTGCCAGCAGTTACGCATTCACGACAGGGGCCCTACCCTCACCCCTCCACTTT CASSYAFTTGALPSPLHF
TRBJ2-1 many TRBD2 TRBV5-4 TGTGCCAGCAGCGGAGGGAGGGATGAGCAGTTCTTC CASSGGRDEQFF
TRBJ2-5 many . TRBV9 TGTGCCAGCAGCGTAGGGACTACCCAAGAGACCCAGTACTTC CASSVGTTQETQYF
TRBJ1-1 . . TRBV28 TGTGCCAGCAGCCCTGGGACGACTCAAGCTTTCTTT CASSPGTTQAFF
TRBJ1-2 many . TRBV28 TGTGCCAGCAGTTTAGATGCGGTTGGGAACGGTGGCTACACCTTC CASSLDAVGNGGYTF
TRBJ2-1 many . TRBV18 TGTGCCAGCTCACCGACAGCAGGGTCCAATGAGCAGTTCTTC CASSPTAGSNEQFF
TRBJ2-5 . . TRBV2 TGTGCCAGCAGTGAAGAGGAGACCCAGTACTTC CASSEEETQYF
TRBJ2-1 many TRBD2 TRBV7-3 TGTGCCAGCAGCTTAAAGACCCACCTAGCGGGAGTTTGGTACAATGAGCAGTTCTTC CASSLKTHLAGVWYNEQFF
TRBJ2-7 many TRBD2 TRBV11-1 TGTGCCAGCAGCCGTCGGAAGGGTAGCGGGAGAGCCGAGCAGTACTTC CASSRRKGSGRAEQYF
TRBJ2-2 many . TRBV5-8 TGTGCCAGCAGCTTACTCAGGGGTTCGATCGGGGAGCTGTTTTTT CASSLLRGSIGELFF
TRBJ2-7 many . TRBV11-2 TGTGCCAGCAGCCCGGACTCGGGGGCCCTCGAGCAGTACTTC CASSPDSGALEQYF
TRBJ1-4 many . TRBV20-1 TGCAGTGCTAGACTTAGTAGGACGGACCATAATGAAAAACTGTTTTTT CSARLSRTDHNEKLFF
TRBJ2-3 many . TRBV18 TGTGCCAGCGCACCTCGCGCGGGATACACAGATACGCAGTATTTT CASAPRAGYTDTQYF
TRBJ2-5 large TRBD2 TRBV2 TGTGCCAGCAGTGCCTGGAGGACTAGCGGGAGTAATCGAGAGACCCAGTACTTC CASSAWRTSGSNRETQYF
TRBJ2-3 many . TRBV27 TGTGCCAGCAGTGGGGGGCTGATAGGGACAGATACGCAGTATTTT CASSGGLIGTDTQYF
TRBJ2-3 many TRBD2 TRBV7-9 TGTGCCAGCAGCCTACTTAGCGGGAGCGGCACAGATACGCAGTATTTT CASSLLSGSGTDTQYF
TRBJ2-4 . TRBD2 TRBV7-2 TGTGCCAGCAGCTCCATAGCGGGAGGGCGAGACAAAAACATTCAGTACTTC CASSSIAGGRDKNIQYF
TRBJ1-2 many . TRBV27 TGTGCCAGCAGTTTCACCGGGAGCTATGGCTACACCTTC CASSFTGSYGYTF
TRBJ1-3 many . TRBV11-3 TGTGCCAGCAGCCTAGGGGGGGCCTTCTCTGGAAACACCATATATTTT CASSLGGAFSGNTIYF
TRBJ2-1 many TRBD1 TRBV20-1 TGCAGTGCCAGCTTCTACGACAGGGGGCTACACAATGAGCAGTTCTTC CSASFYDRGLHNEQFF
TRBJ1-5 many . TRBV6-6 TGTGCCAGCATCCAAGGTGAGGGTTTCCATTTT CASIQGEGFHF
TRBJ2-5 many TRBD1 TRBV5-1 TGCGCCAGCAGCATGCTTCGGGACAGGGGAAAGACCCAGTACTTC CASSMLRDRGKTQYF
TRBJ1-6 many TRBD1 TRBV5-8 TGTGCCAGCAGCTTGACCAGGGGGCGAGGTAATTCACCCCTCCACTTT CASSLTRGRGNSPLHF
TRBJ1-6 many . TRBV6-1 TGTGCCAGCAGTGAAGAACCCCGGAGCTCCTATAATTCACCCCTCCACTTT CASSEEPRSSYNSPLHF
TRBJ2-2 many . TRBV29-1 TGCAGCGTTGAGTCCCTTGAGGGGGTAGCCGGGGAGCTGTTTTTT CSVESLEGVAGELFF
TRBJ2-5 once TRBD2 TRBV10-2 TGCGCCAGCAGTGATCCGGGACTAGCGGACGAGACCCAGTACTTC CASSDPGLADETQYF
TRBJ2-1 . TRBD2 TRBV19 TGTGCCAGTACCCCCACCGGGACTAGCGGGAGCGGCGAGCAGTTCTTC CASTPTGTSGSGEQFF
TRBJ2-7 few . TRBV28 TGTGCCAGCAGTTTCGTCCAACGGTACTACGAGCAGTACTTC CASSFVQRYYEQYF
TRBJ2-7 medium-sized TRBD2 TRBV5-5 TGTGCCAGCAGCTCTCTAGCGGGTTCTTCGTACGAGCAGTACTTC CASSSLAGSSYEQYF
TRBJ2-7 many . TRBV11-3 TGTGCCAGCAGCTCTAGCTGGGACGAGCAGTACTTC CASSSSWDEQYF